The rows below give T cell receptor beta chains drawn from one sample of a study of cytomegalovirus exposure and HLA in healthy donors. TCRdb's copy holds only in-frame clones and misses some; the assay was immunoSEQ multiplex PCR. The sample shows some 150,000 clones, around two thirds of them seen only once. Material for sequencing was PBMCs. These receptors came from a woman aged 40 to 50 in good health and CMV-seronegative. Both conserved end residues are part of each CDR3. Each record gives: V gene, clone size, J gene, D gene, CDR3 DNA, CDR3 protein. A D gene is named only where the DNA matches it firmly. For some rows the clone size is stated as once, few or many, or as a class when expanded; others skip it.

TRBV11-3	once	TRBJ1-6	TRBD1	TGTGCCAGCAGCTTCCAGAGGGGGCCCCGTAATTCACCCCTCCACTTT	CASSFQRGPRNSPLHF
TRBV5-6	few	TRBJ1-2	-	TGTGCCAGCAGGAGATCAGGGTGGGTCTATGGCTACACCTTC	CASRRSGWVYGYTF
TRBV7-8	few	TRBJ1-6	TRBD1	TGTGCCAGCAGCTTGACAGGGAAGGGTTCACCCCTCCACTTT	CASSLTGKGSPLHF
TRBV29-1	-	TRBJ1-6	-	TGCAGCGTTGGGGGGGAAGCGGATTCACCCCTCCACTTT	CSVGGEADSPLHF
TRBV5-6	-	TRBJ1-1	-	TGTGCCAGCAGCTTTTCGGACAAAGGCTTGAACACTGAAGCTTTCTTT	CASSFSDKGLNTEAFF
TRBV28	-	TRBJ2-4	TRBD2	TGTGCCAGCAGTTTTGCTAGCGGGGAGCTCAAAAACATTCAGTACTTC	CASSFASGELKNIQYF
TRBV11-2	-	TRBJ2-3	-	TGTGCCAGCACTCAACTAGGGCCCACAGATACGCAGTATTTT	CASTQLGPTDTQYF
TRBV9	-	TRBJ2-2	TRBD2	TGTGCCAGCAGCGTATCCGGACTAGCGAATACCGGGGAGCTGTTTTTT	CASSVSGLANTGELFF
TRBV28	-	TRBJ1-5	TRBD1	TGTGCCAGCAGTTTAACAGGGGTTGATCAGCCCCAGCATTTT	CASSLTGVDQPQHF
TRBV7-3	-	TRBJ2-1	-	TGTGCCAGCAGCCCAGGGATGAACAATGAGCAGTTCTTC	CASSPGMNNEQFF
TRBV28	-	TRBJ2-7	TRBD1	TGTGCCAGCAGAGATAGGGACAGGGGAAAATACGAGCAGTACTTC	CASRDRDRGKYEQYF
TRBV2	-	TRBJ1-4	-	TGTGCCAGCAGTACACCAGGGGCAACTAATGAAAAACTGTTTTTT	CASSTPGATNEKLFF
TRBV5-1	-	TRBJ2-3	-	TGCGCCAGCAGCTGGGACTCCCAGGGGCAGTATTTT	CASSWDSQGQYF
TRBV6-1	-	TRBJ2-6	-	TGTGCCAGCAGTGAACCTGTCGGGGCCAACGTCCTGACTTTC	CASSEPVGANVLTF
TRBV6-5	once	TRBJ2-3	TRBD1	TGTGCCAGCAGTTACGCGACAGGGGGCACAGATACGCAGTATTTT	CASSYATGGTDTQYF
TRBV9	-	TRBJ1-5	TRBD1	TGTGCCAGCAGCGCGACAGGGTTTAACCAGCCCCAGCATTTT	CASSATGFNQPQHF
TRBV18	-	TRBJ1-1	-	TGTGCCAGCTCACCACCGGCGGGTAACGCTTTCTTT	CASSPPAGNAFF
TRBV28	few	TRBJ2-5	TRBD2	TGTGCCAGCAGTTCACTAGCGGAGTACCAAGAGACCCAGTACTTC	CASSSLAEYQETQYF
TRBV6-4	-	TRBJ2-3	-	TGTGCCAGCAGTGACCTCACAGATACGCAGTATTTT	CASSDLTDTQYF
TRBV9	-	TRBJ2-6	TRBD1	TGTGCCAGCAGCGTAACCGGACAGGTTGGTGACAACGTCCTGACTTTC	CASSVTGQVGDNVLTF
TRBV9	-	TRBJ1-6	-	TGTGCCAGCAGCGTAGAACAGAAGTCACCCCTCCACTTT	CASSVEQKSPLHF
TRBV7-8	-	TRBJ1-1	TRBD1	TGTGCCAGCAGCGACCCAGGGGGCACTGAAGCTTTCTTT	CASSDPGGTEAFF
TRBV25-1	-	TRBJ1-2	-	TGTGCCAGCAGAAGTCAGGGTGATAACTATGGCTACACCTTC	CASRSQGDNYGYTF
TRBV4-3	once	TRBJ2-3	-	TGCGCCAGCAGCCAAGAAATATCTAGCGGCACAGATACGCAGTATTTT	CASSQEISSGTDTQYF
TRBV10-3	-	TRBJ2-7	TRBD2	TGTGCCATCAGTGAGACTAGCGGGGGGCCCTACGAGCAGTACTTC	CAISETSGGPYEQYF
TRBV27	-	TRBJ1-6	TRBD1	TGTGCCAGCAACAGGGGGCAAGATTCACCCCTCCACTTT	CASNRGQDSPLHF
TRBV4-1	-	TRBJ2-4	TRBD1	TGCGCCAGCAGCGAAACCGGGACAGGGAACAAAAACATTCAGTACTTC	CASSETGTGNKNIQYF
TRBV12-5	-	TRBJ2-7	TRBD2	TGTGCTAGTGGTTCCCCCTTTTCGGGGGGGTTATCCTACGAGCAGTACTTC	CASGSPFSGGLSYEQYF
TRBV30	-	TRBJ1-2	TRBD1	TGTGCCTGGAGTGCGGGGACAGGGTTGGCCTATGGCTACACCTTC	CAWSAGTGLAYGYTF
TRBV7-8	-	TRBJ2-7	TRBD1	TGTGCCAGCAGATTGACAGGGGGCTCAAGCTTTGTCGTTTACGAGCAGTACTTC	CASRLTGGSSFVVYEQYF
TRBV4-1	-	TRBJ1-1	TRBD1	TGCGCCAGCAGCCAAGGAGCAGGGGGCATCGAGGCTTTCTTT	CASSQGAGGIEAFF